Following are 10 T cell receptor beta chains from one sample sequenced in a study of blood T cell repertoires in COVID-19. Clones were sequenced by immunoSEQ multiplex PCR, and TCRdb holds only the in-frame ones, with some missing. Among over 250,000 clones listed, 75% to 90% were seen once. Sequencing was carried out using peripheral blood. The receptors here all came from a man aged 45-65 years with acute or convalescent COVID-19.

This clone was counted a single time. The chain carries TRBV19 and TRBJ2-3; D ambiguous. The CDR3 loop spans 12 amino acids. Trimming removed 6 bases from V and 0 bases from J, with 4 bases in between. CDR1 LNHDA and CDR2 SQIVND come from the germline V gene (reference sequence). The CDR3 sequence: CASRESTDTQYF. The CDR3 DNA is TGTGCCAGTAGGGAGAGCACAGATACGCAGTATTTT.

This sequence joins TRBV4-1 and TRBJ2-3, with D maybe TRBD1 (5 bases). The CDR3 is 14 residues long. Deletions cut 2 bases from V and 5 bases from J, with 11 bases between. Germline lookup yields CDR1 MGHRA and CDR2 YSYEKL. CDR3 sequence reads: CASSQMVQGDTQYF. CDR3 nucleotides: TGCGCCAGCAGCCAAATGGTGCAGGGAGATACGCAGTATTTT.

V is TRBV18 and J is TRBJ1-2; 9 bases are shared with TRBD1. There are 14 residues in the CDR3. The J segment lost 5 bases and the V segment lost 3 bases, leaving 4 bases of the junction unmatched. Germline V CDR1 and CDR2: KGHSH, LQKENI. The CDR3 DNA sequence: TGTGCCAGCTCACCGGGACAGGGACTATATGGCTACACCTTC. Amino acid sequence: CASSPGQGLYGYTF.

The J gene is TRBJ1-1, the V gene TRBV29-1; 9 bases map to TRBD1. V lost 6 bases, J lost 4 bases, and 9 bases stayed unmatched. The CDR3 is 14 amino acids. Germline CDR1 SQVTM, CDR2 ANQGSEA. The CDR3 is CSVRQGGSSTEAFF. Written as DNA, the CDR3 is TGCAGCGTCCGACAGGGGGGGTCGTCCACTGAAGCTTTCTTT. Filled out from reference TRBV29-1 and TRBJ1-1, the complete variable domain reads SAVISQKPSRDICQRGTSLTIQCQVDSQVTMMFWYRQQPGQSLTLIATANQGSEATYESGFVIDKFPISRPNLTFSTLTVSNMSPEDSSIYLCSVRQGGSSTEAFFGQGTRLTVV.

The chain joins TRBV6-5 to TRBJ1-1; a possible D gene is TRBD1 (6 bases). CDR1 is MNHEY and CDR2 is SVGAGI in the germline V gene. Trimming took 3 bases from V and 0 from J, leaving 11 bases between them. The CDR3 runs 15 residues. The CDR3 reads CASSYSGQLNTEAFF. Written as DNA, the CDR3 is TGTGCCAGCAGTTATTCCGGACAGTTGAACACTGAAGCTTTCTTT.

The J gene is TRBJ1-5, the V gene TRBV7-2; 7 bases map to TRBD1. Per germline, CDR1 SGHTA and CDR2 FQGNSA. Trimming took 5 bases from V and 2 from J; bases not matched to a gene: 6. The CDR3 is 15 residues long. The CDR3 nucleotides are TGTGCCAGCAGCGAACAACAGGGGCGCAATCAGCCCCAGCATTTT. Protein: CASSEQQGRNQPQHF.

This clone has only a few counts. V usage is TRBV7-3 and J usage is TRBJ1-6, with 9 bases matching TRBD1. V was pared by 6 bases and J by 9 bases, with 3 bases of the junction left unmatched. The CDR3 is 13 amino acids. Germline CDR1 reads SGHTA; CDR2 reads FQGTGA. CDR3 coding DNA: TGTGCCAGCAGTGGACAGGGGACTTCACCCCTCCACTTT. Translated, it gives CASSGQGTSPLHF.

Only a few counts were recorded for this clone. In nucleotides, the CDR3 is TGTGCCAGCTCACCTCTGCGGGAGGCGAACACCGGGGAGCTGTTTTTT. Its translation: CASSPLREANTGELFF. The chain couples TRBV18 to TRBJ2-2, with 8 bases lining up with TRBD2. The trim removed 3 bases at V and 0 bases at J, leaving 3 bases unmatched. The germline gives CDR1 KGHSH, CDR2 LQKENI. The CDR3 length is 16 residues. The variable domain in full, with the rest retrieved from reference TRBV18 and TRBJ2-2, is NAGVMQNPRHLVRRRGQEARLRCSPMKGHSHVYWYRQLPEEGLKFMVYLQKENIIDESGMPKERFSAEFPKEGPSILRIQQVVRGDSAAYFCASSPLREANTGELFFGEGSRLTVL.

The chain recombines TRBV5-1 with TRBJ1-3, with 9 bases that match TRBD1. The length of the CDR3 is 14 residues. The germline CDR1 and CDR2 sequences are SGHRS and YFSETQ. The ends lost 4 bases at V and 4 bases at J; junction bases unmatched: 3. CDR3 bases: TGCGCCAGCAGCGCCACAGGGGGCGGAAACACCATATATTTT. The encoded protein is CASSATGGGNTIYF.

The genes are TRBV7-8 and TRBJ2-7; a possible D gene is TRBD2 (6 bases). The CDR3 loop spans 14 amino acids. The V gene's germline CDR1 is SGHVS and CDR2 FQNEAQ. Deletions cut 4 bases from V and 5 bases from J, with 15 bases between. The CDR3 is CASSSPRGSDEQYF. The CDR3 DNA follows: TGTGCCAGCAGCTCTCCCCGGGGGAGCGACGAGCAGTACTTC.